This T cell receptor beta chain stems from a study of identical twins. Regarding the study as a whole: Insertions were fewer in abundant cord blood beta clonotypes, whereas memory repertoires showed none of this pattern. Models underestimated TCR alpha sharing (out-of-frame) in monozygotic twins.

As concerns this clonotype: Its antigen is currently unknown.

Unique molecular identifiers were in the cDNA, with template-switch universal primer binding. TCRdb ran MiXCR on the 5' RACE reads and lists one entry per CDR3 protein. The sample has hundreds of thousands of distinct CDR3 sequences; 8.6% are singletons. CDR1 is SGHRS and CDR2 is YFSETQ in the germline V gene. CDR3 size: 15 residues. Trimming took off 0 bases at V and 5 bases at J, with 15 bases between the two ends. These same records also appear under a second study, on yellow fever vaccine responses in identical twins.

The chain combines TRBV5-1 with TRBJ2-7, with a weak D call TRBD2 (6 bases). Sequenced: PBMCs. The source of this sequence is a young woman in good health. The CDR3 region has the DNA TGCGCCAGCAGCTTGGACAATCCCCCGGGGGACGAGCAGTACTTC. This gives the protein CASSLDNPPGDEQYF.